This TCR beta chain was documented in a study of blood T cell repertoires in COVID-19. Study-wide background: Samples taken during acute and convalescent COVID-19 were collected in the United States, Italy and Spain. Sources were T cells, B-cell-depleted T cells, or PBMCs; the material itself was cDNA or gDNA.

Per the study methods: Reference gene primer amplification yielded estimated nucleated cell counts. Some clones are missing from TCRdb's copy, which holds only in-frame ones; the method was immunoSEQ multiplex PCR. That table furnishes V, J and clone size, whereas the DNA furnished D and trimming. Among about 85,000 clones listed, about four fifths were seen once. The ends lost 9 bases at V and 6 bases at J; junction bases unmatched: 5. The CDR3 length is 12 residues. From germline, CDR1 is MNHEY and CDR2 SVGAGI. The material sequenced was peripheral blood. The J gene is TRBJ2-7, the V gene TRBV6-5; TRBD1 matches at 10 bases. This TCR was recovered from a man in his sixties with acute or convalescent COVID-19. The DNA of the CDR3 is TGTGCCAGTCTCGGGACAGGGGTCGAGCAGTACTTC. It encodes CASLGTGVEQYF.